This T cell receptor beta chain emerged from a study of memory CD4+ T cells and cytomegalovirus serostatus. Study-wide background: This sample comes from healthy Belgian adults, about 10 CMV seropositive, approximately 25 seronegative. Study-wide findings and caveats: 67 of 164 known CMV-associated TCRbeta sequences appeared in CD4+ memory. The CMV-associated TCR signature appears largely within the CD4+ memory repertoire.

With 7 bases removed from V and 1 base from J, the gap between germline ends came to 7 bases. The CDR3 consists of 12 residues. Germline V gives CDR1 LNHDA, CDR2 SQIVND (reference sequence). The sort gate was single viable CD3+CD4+CD8-CD45RO+ cells for memory CD4+ T cells. Method: immunoSEQ multiplex PCR; TCRdb's copy keeps in-frame clones and lacks some. The data hold some 39,000 clones, with 75% to 85% observed a single time. This clone was seen only a few times. Its matching antigen is unknown. The source of this sequence is an adult in good health and CMV-seronegative. V is TRBV19 and J is TRBJ1-1; no clear D gene. Material: memory CD4+ T cells from blood. The CDR3 nucleotides read TGTGCCAGTATCGCGGGGAACACTGAAGCTTTCTTT. Translation: CASIAGNTEAFF.